This TCR beta chain stems from a study of T cell repertoires in cytomegalovirus infection. Study-wide context: Public TCR beta signatures provided an indication of both CMV infection and a matching HLA type. Study results and limitations: There were carriers of CMV plus the relevant HLA, and cumulative public TCR beta family frequency identified them. Clonotypes of TCR beta that were HLA-C-restricted and CMV-specific dominated the ex vivo response.

Each CDR3 protein gets one entry after TCRdb re-called the reads with MiXCR. Of roughly 180,000 distinct CDR3 sequences detected, 20% to 25% appear once; the ten largest clones hold about 25%. Germline V gene sequence: CDR1 SGHVS, CDR2 FNYEAQ. Trimming at V came to 5 bases and at J to 4 bases, leaving 2 bases not matched to a gene. The CDR3 sequence is 14 residues long. This clonotype was observed a handful of times. Its antigen is still unknown. V usage is TRBV7-6 and J usage is TRBJ2-1, with 10 nucleotides matching TRBD1. This receptor was taken from a human donor in good health (CMV status not recorded). Some clones in this sample may be carry-over from other donors' samples. The specimen comprised CD8+ T cells from cultured PBMCs, sampled from culture after CMV antigen stimulation. The CDR3 bases are TGTGCCAGCAGCGAGGGACAGGGGTACAATGAGCAGTTCTTC. Translation: CASSEGQGYNEQFF.